This entry lists 23 T cell receptor beta chains sequenced from one sample in a study of shared clonotypes between healthy human individuals. Clones were sequenced by immunoSEQ multiplex PCR, and TCRdb holds only the in-frame ones, with some missing. The top ten clones hold 13% of a sample with about 490,000 clones, 70% to 80% of them seen once. Source material: PBMCs. These TCRs come from a woman in her forties in good health. Some clones in this sample may be carry-over from other donors' samples.

The J gene is TRBJ2-7, the V gene TRBV29-1; D unclear. Germline loops: CDR1 SQVTM, CDR2 ANQGSEA. CDR3 length equals 12 residues. Trimming took 6 bases from V and 6 from J, leaving 15 bases between them. The CDR3 sequence is CSVQTPQAEQYF. CDR3 sequence (DNA): TGCAGCGTCCAAACCCCCCAGGCCGAGCAGTACTTC.

The V and J genes are TRBV5-4 and TRBJ2-3, with D possibly being TRBD1 or TRBD2 (5 bases each). The germline CDR1 and CDR2 sequences are SGHNT and YYREEE (reference sequence). The CDR3 has 15 residues. V was cut by 4 bases and J by 0 bases, with 12 bases left in between. CDR3 DNA sequence: TGTGCCAGCAGCCGGGGTGGGGCTAGCACAGATACGCAGTATTTT. The encoded protein is CASSRGGASTDTQYF.

This clone ranks as medium-sized. This CDR3 is also generated by other DNA sequences in the sample. V usage is TRBV11-2 and J usage is TRBJ2-1; D could derive from TRBD1 or TRBD2 (5 bases each). CDR1 is SGHAT and CDR2 is FQNNGV in the germline V gene. Trimming cost V 1 base and J 0 bases, with 19 bases left between them. The CDR3 extends over 19 amino acids. CDR3 residues: CASSLGRKLVGGSYNEQFF. CDR3 coding DNA: TGTGCCAGCAGCTTAGGAAGGAAACTGGTTGGGGGCTCCTACAATGAGCAGTTCTTC. The full variable domain, completed using reference TRBV11-2 and TRBJ2-1, is EAGVAQSPRYKIIEKRQSVAFWCNPISGHATLYWYQQILGQGPKLLIQFQNNGVVDDSQLPKDRFSAERLKGVDSTLKIQPAKLEDSAVYLCASSLGRKLVGGSYNEQFFGPGTRLTVL.

The chain employs TRBV11-3 and TRBJ1-1; D might be TRBD1 (5 bases). Trimming shortened V by 5 bases and J by 10 bases, and 17 bases separated the two germline ends. Germline V gene sequence: CDR1 SGHNT, CDR2 YENEEA. The CDR3 loop spans 13 amino acids. CDR3 sequence: CASSRTDRGIAFF. CDR3 sequence (DNA): TGTGCCAGCAGCCGAACTGATAGGGGTATAGCTTTCTTT.

This clone was found many times. The J gene is TRBJ2-7, the V gene TRBV2; the D gene could be TRBD1 or TRBD2 (5 bases each). The V gene's germline CDR1 is SNHLY and CDR2 FYNNEI. V was pared by 0 bases and J by 0 bases, with 24 bases between. This CDR3 region has 20 residues. The CDR3 bases are TGTGCCAGCAGTGAAGCGCTTCATATAGGTCCGGGGCGATTCTCCTACGAGCAGTACTTC. Translation: CASSEALHIGPGRFSYEQYF.

The V gene is TRBV5-8, the J gene TRBJ2-1; D is unresolved. The CDR3 length is 16 residues. The ends were cut back, 3 bases at V and 8 bases at J, with 21 bases in the middle. Germline V gives CDR1 SGHTS, CDR2 YDEGEE. CDR3 nucleotide sequence: TGTGCCAGCAGCTCCGATTACTCACTGAGGAAGGATGAGCAGTTCTTC. This codes for CASSSDYSLRKDEQFF.

This clone has only a few counts. This chain connects TRBV5-4 to TRBJ2-7; 9 nucleotides line up with TRBD1. With 4 bases clipped from V and 6 bases from J, the junction kept 8 bases outside the gene matches. Germline CDR1 reads SGHNT; CDR2 reads YYREEE (reference sequence). CDR3 length: 14 amino acids. The CDR3 spells CASSPNRGLVEQYF. The DNA of the CDR3 is TGTGCCAGCAGCCCAAACAGGGGGCTGGTCGAGCAGTACTTC.

V and J are TRBV25-1 and TRBJ1-1, with D maybe TRBD1 (6 bases). Trimming took off 2 bases at V and 3 bases at J, with 10 bases between the two ends. This CDR3 has 14 residues. Germline CDR1 reads MGHDK; CDR2 reads SYGVNS. The CDR3 spells CASSEAAGDTEAFF. CDR3 in DNA: TGTGCCAGCAGTGAAGCAGCAGGGGACACTGAAGCTTTCTTT.

On this clone itself: This is likely an artifact of a read error, given a far larger clone one base away. The chain has TRBV5-3 and TRBJ1-2; D is uncertain. TRBV5-3 is assigned to the ORF class and has an uncertain function. With 10 bases removed from V and 4 bases from J, the gap between germline ends came to 17 bases. This CDR3 is 13 amino acids long. Written as DNA, the CDR3 is TGTGCCGGCAGCTTGGTAACCGGCTATGGCTACACCTTC. Its translation: CAGSLVTGYGYTF.

This clone was counted once. This chain links TRBV7-3 with TRBJ2-7; the match to TRBD2 covers 7 bases. The V segment lost 7 bases and the J segment 5 bases; nucleotides outside the gene matches: 5. The CDR3 consists of 12 residues. Per germline, CDR1 SGHTA and CDR2 FQGTGA. The CDR3 DNA sequence: TGTGCCAGCACACGGGGGGACGACGAGCAGTACTTC. Translation gives CASTRGDDEQYF.

The V call is TRBV7-9, the J call TRBJ2-1, with TRBD2 matching over 11 bases. CDR1 and CDR2 (germline): SEHNR, FQNEAQ (reference sequence). The CDR3 contains 15 residues. Trimming at V came to 7 bases and at J to 4 bases, leaving 6 bases not matched to a gene. The CDR3 region is CASTTGLAGYNEQFF. In DNA, the CDR3 is TGTGCCAGCACCACCGGACTAGCGGGTTACAATGAGCAGTTCTTC.

This clone was seen only a few times. The chain recombines TRBV4-2 with TRBJ2-5; TRBD2 aligns across 11 bases. Looked up from germline, CDR1 is LGHNA and CDR2 is YNFKEQ. V dropped 1 base and J dropped 4; count of bases not matched to a gene: 2. This CDR3 spans 15 amino acids. The DNA for the CDR3 is TGTGCCAGCAGCCAAGGGCTAGCGGGAGGAGAGACCCAGTACTTC. Amino acid sequence: CASSQGLAGGETQYF.

In this sample, this clone turned up a few times. V usage is TRBV30 and J usage is TRBJ2-5; D uncertain. Trimming took off 0 bases at V and 1 base at J, with 12 bases between the two ends. This CDR3 is built from 15 residues. The germline V gene encodes CDR1 GTSNPN and CDR2 SVGIG (reference sequence). Here the CDR3 reads CAWSVPAVGQETQYF. The DNA of the CDR3 is TGTGCCTGGAGTGTACCCGCCGTCGGCCAAGAGACCCAGTACTTC.

The V gene is TRBV5-6, the J gene TRBJ2-7; 12 bases align to TRBD2. The ends lost 1 base at V and 4 bases at J; junction bases unmatched: 6. The CDR3 is 16 amino acids. CDR1 is SGHDT, CDR2 YYEEEE, per germline. Here the CDR3 DNA reads TGTGCCAGCAGCTTGAGTCGGACTAGCGGGACTTACGAGCAGTACTTC. This translates into CASSLSRTSGTYEQYF.

This rearrangement joins TRBV11-2 to TRBJ2-7; 8 bases match TRBD1. The V gene's germline CDR1 is SGHAT and CDR2 FQNNGV. Losses at the gene ends were 5 bases for V and 2 bases for J; bases not matched to a gene: 5. This CDR3 region has 14 residues. Written as DNA, the CDR3 is TGTGCCAGCAGCCCACTGACAGGGGCCTACGAGCAGTACTTC. Protein product: CASSPLTGAYEQYF.

This clone was counted a few times. The chain is built from TRBV19 and TRBJ1-2; TRBD1 matches 7 bases. This CDR3 spans 14 amino acids. With V trimmed by 3 bases and J by 7 bases, 8 bases remained unmatched. Germline-derived CDR1 and CDR2 are LNHDA and SQIVND (reference sequence). This CDR3 is CASSIPTGEVGYTF. CDR3 DNA sequence: TGTGCCAGTAGTATCCCTACAGGGGAAGTTGGCTACACCTTC.

The CDR3: CASSSGGSASTDTQYF. CDR3 bases: TGTGCCAGCAGCTCCGGGGGTTCGGCAAGCACAGATACGCAGTATTTT. The J gene is TRBJ2-3, the V gene TRBV11-3, with a possible D match to TRBD2 (6 bases). This CDR3 region has 16 residues. CDR1 is SGHNT and CDR2 is YENEEA in the germline V gene. V lost 4 bases, J lost 0 bases, and 14 bases lay in between.

This clone was detected ten times or more. V and J are TRBV7-9 and TRBJ2-2; 10 bases agree with TRBD2. Per the germline V gene, CDR1 is SEHNR and CDR2 is FQNEAQ (reference sequence). The junction had 3 bases not matched to a gene; V was cut back by 4 bases and J by 1 base. This CDR3 has 16 amino acids. CDR3 bases: TGTGCCAGCAGCTCGACTAGCGGGCAGAACACCGGGGAGCTGTTTTTT. Translation gives CASSSTSGQNTGELFF. Supplemented by reference TRBV7-9 and TRBJ2-2, the full variable domain reads DTGVSQNPRHKITKRGQNVTFRCDPISEHNRLYWYRQTLGQGPEFLTYFQNEAQLEKSRLLSDRFSAERPKGSFSTLEIQRTEQGDSAMYLCASSSTSGQNTGELFFGEGSRLTVL.

The chain couples TRBV15 to TRBJ1-5; D ambiguous. Germline V gives CDR1 LNHNV, CDR2 YYDKDF (reference sequence). The CDR3 spans 13 residues. V lost 3 bases and J lost 7, with 10 bases in between. The DNA for the CDR3 is TGTGCCACCAGCAGCGCTTTCGGCCAGCCCCAGCATTTT. This sequence encodes CATSSAFGQPQHF.

The chain is built from TRBV6-1 and TRBJ2-7; 9 positions agree with TRBD1. This CDR3 spans 15 amino acids. CDR1 and CDR2 (germline): MNHNS, SASEGT. The V and J ends lost 2 bases and 7 bases, in that order; junction bases with no gene match: 9. This CDR3 is CASSENRGRLGEQYF. The CDR3 DNA is TGTGCCAGCAGTGAAAACAGGGGGCGACTTGGAGAGCAGTACTTC.

This clone has a handful of counts. The chain links TRBV6-5 to TRBJ2-1; D unresolved. Germline lookup yields CDR1 MNHEY and CDR2 SVGAGI. CDR3 length: 10 amino acids. V lost 6 bases and J 5 bases, leaving 2 bases between the germline ends. The DNA for the CDR3 is TGTGCCAGCAGCCACAATGAGCAGTTCTTC. Protein product: CASSHNEQFF.

This clone has just a few counts. The same CDR3 can be traced to other DNA sequences in this sample. This rearrangement joins TRBV28 to TRBJ1-5; the D gene is possibly TRBD1 (6 bases). The CDR3 extends over 16 amino acids. CDR1 MDHEN and CDR2 SYDVKM come from the germline V gene. V shed 2 bases and J shed 0 bases, with 11 bases lying between them. DNA for the CDR3: TGTGCCAGCAGTTTACGTACAGGGTATAGCAATCAGCCCCAGCATTTT. It codes for CASSLRTGYSNQPQHF.

This rearrangement joins TRBV7-8 to TRBJ1-5, with 8 positions matching TRBD1. The germline CDR1 and CDR2 sequences are SGHVS and FQNEAQ. The CDR3 contains 15 residues. V lost 0 bases and J lost 8; bases outside the gene matches: 6. The CDR3 here is CASSLARTGREPQHF. CDR3 bases: TGTGCCAGCAGCTTAGCCCGGACAGGGCGTGAGCCCCAGCATTTT.